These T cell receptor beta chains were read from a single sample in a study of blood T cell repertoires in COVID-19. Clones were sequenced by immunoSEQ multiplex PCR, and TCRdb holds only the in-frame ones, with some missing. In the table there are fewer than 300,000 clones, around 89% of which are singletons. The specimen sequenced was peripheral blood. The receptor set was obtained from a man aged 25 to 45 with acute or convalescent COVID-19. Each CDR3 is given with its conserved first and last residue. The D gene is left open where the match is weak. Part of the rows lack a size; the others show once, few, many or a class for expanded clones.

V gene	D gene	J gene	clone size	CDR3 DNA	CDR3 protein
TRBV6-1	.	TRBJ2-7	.	TGTGCCAGCAGTGAACAGGGTCGAGGTGAGCAGTACTTC	CASSEQGRGEQYF
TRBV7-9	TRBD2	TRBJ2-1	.	TGTGCCAGCAGCCCCACCGGACTAGTGATAGAGCAGTTCTTC	CASSPTGLVIEQFF
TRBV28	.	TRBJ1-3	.	TGTGCCAGCTCCCAGGGCTCTGGAAACACCATATATTTT	CASSQGSGNTIYF
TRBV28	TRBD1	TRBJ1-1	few	TGTTATTCAAGGGGGCATGACACTGAAGCTTTCTTT	CYSRGHDTEAFF
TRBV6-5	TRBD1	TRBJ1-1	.	TGTGCCAGCAGTTACTCTACGGACAGGTTGAACACTGAAGCTTTCTTT	CASSYSTDRLNTEAFF
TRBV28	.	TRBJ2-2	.	TGTGCCAGCAGTGTTACAGGGTCTCCCGGGGAGCTGTTTTTT	CASSVTGSPGELFF
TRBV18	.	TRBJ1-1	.	TGTGCCAGCTCACCACGTGCAGAGAACACTGAAGCTTTCTTT	CASSPRAENTEAFF
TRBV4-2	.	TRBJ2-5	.	TGTGCCAGCAGCCAAAACAGACAAGAGACCCAGTACTTC	CASSQNRQETQYF
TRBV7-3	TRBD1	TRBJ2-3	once	TGTGCCAGCAGCTTAAGGGGGTGGCAGGGGGCCACAGATACGCAGTATTTT	CASSLRGWQGATDTQYF
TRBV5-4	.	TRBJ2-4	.	TGTGCCAGCAGCTTGGCCGGGTGGGGGGTAGGAAACATTCAGTACTTC	CASSLAGWGVGNIQYF
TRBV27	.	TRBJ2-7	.	TGTGCCAGCAGCCGGGAGAGGGTCGGGTACGAGCAGTACTTC	CASSRERVGYEQYF
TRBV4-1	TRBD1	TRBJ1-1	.	TGCGCCAGCAGCCCCTATGACAGGGGGTTAGGTGAAGCTTTCTTT	CASSPYDRGLGEAFF
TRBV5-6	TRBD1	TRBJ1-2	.	TGTGCCAGCAGCCCGACAGGGGCAGGTGGCTACACCTTC	CASSPTGAGGYTF
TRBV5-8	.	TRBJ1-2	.	TGTGCCAGCAGCTTGCTGCCCGACAGTTCGATTTCAGGCTACACCTTC	CASSLLPDSSISGYTF
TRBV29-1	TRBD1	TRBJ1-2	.	TGCAGCGACAAACAGGGGGTGGGCTATGGCTACACCTTC	CSDKQGVGYGYTF
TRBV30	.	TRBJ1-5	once	TGTGCCTGGAGCGTAGGGACAACAAATCAGCCCCAGCATTTT	CAWSVGTTNQPQHF
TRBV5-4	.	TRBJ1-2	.	TGTGCCAGCAGCCCAACCCCGAAAGGAGGAGGCGCCTATGGCTACACCTTC	CASSPTPKGGGAYGYTF
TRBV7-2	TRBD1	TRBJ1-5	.	TGTGCCAGCAGCTTAGGCGGGACAGCCAATCAGCCCCAGCATTTT	CASSLGGTANQPQHF
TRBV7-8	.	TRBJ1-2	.	TGTGCCAGCAGCTTAGCGTACGGTGGCTACACCTTC	CASSLAYGGYTF
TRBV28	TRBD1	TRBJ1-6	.	TGTGCCAGCAGTCCCGGACAGGGTTGGTCACCCCTCCACTTT	CASSPGQGWSPLHF
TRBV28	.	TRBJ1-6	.	TGTGCCAGCAGTTTATTGGGCCCGGGAGGAGGTTATAATTCACCCCTCCACTTT	CASSLLGPGGGYNSPLHF
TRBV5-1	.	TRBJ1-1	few	TGCGCCAGCAGCCGAAGTCCGACGGACAGGAACACTGAAGCTTTCTTT	CASSRSPTDRNTEAFF
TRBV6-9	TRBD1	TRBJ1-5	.	TGTGCCAGCGGCCGGGACAGGTGGTCCAATCAGCCCCAGCATTTT	CASGRDRWSNQPQHF
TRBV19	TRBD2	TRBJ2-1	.	TGTGCCAGTAGGCCTAGCGGGACCGTGGATCAGTTCTTC	CASRPSGTVDQFF
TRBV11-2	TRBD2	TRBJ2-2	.	TGTGCCAGCAGGCGGACTAGCGTTGACACCGGGGAGCTGTTTTTT	CASRRTSVDTGELFF
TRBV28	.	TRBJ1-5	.	TGTGCCAGCAGTTTCCCGGGCGGGAATCAGCCCCAGCATTTT	CASSFPGGNQPQHF
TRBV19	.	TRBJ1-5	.	TGTGCCAGCGATGTCGGGAATCCAAGCAATCAGCCCCAGCATTTT	CASDVGNPSNQPQHF
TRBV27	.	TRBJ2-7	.	TGTGCCAGTGTCAGGGGCTACGAGCAGTACTTC	CASVRGYEQYF
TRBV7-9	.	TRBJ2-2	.	TGTGCCAGCAGCACCCAGTATAACACCGGGGAGCTGTTTTTT	CASSTQYNTGELFF
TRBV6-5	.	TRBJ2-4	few	TGTGCCAGCAGTCCGCGACAGGGTAGCGGAAACATTCAGTACTTC	CASSPRQGSGNIQYF
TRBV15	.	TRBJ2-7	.	TGTGCCACCAGCAACCTCCGGGAGCAGTACTTC	CATSNLREQYF
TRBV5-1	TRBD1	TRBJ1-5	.	TGCGCCAGCAGCACGACGACAGGGGGAGAGGAAAATAGCAATCAGCCCCAGCATTTT	CASSTTTGGEENSNQPQHF
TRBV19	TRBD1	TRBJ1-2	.	TGTGCCAGTAGTATCGACCGGGACAGGGCTGGTGGCTACACCTTC	CASSIDRDRAGGYTF
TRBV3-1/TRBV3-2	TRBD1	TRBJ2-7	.	TGTGCCAGCAGCCCTAAAGGGGGCCCTTACGAGCAGTACTTC	CASSPKGGPYEQYF
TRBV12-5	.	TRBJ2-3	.	TGTGCTAGTGGACGGGACTCAGGGCCCACAGATACGCAGTATTTT	CASGRDSGPTDTQYF
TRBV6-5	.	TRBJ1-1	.	TGTGCCAGCAGATTAACGGGGGGCGTGAACACTGAAGCTTTCTTT	CASRLTGGVNTEAFF
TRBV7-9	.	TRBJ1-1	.	TGTGCCAGCAGCTTAGGAGGGGGAAACACTGAAGCTTTCTTT	CASSLGGGNTEAFF
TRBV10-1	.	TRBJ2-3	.	TGCGCCAGCGGTAAGACAGGCACAGATACGCAGTATTTT	CASGKTGTDTQYF
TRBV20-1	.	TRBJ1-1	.	TGCAGTGCTATTGACAAATCTGAAGCTTTCTTT	CSAIDKSEAFF
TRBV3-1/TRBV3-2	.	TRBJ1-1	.	TGTGCCAGCAAACAGGGAAGGACTGAAGCTTTCTTT	CASKQGRTEAFF
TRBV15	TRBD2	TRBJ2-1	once	TGTGCCACCAGCAGAGATCTGTCCCTAGCGGGAGGAGGTGAGCAGTTCTTC	CATSRDLSLAGGGEQFF
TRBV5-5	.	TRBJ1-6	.	TGTGCCAGCAGCTTGTTACATATGGAGTCACCCCTCCACTTT	CASSLLHMESPLHF
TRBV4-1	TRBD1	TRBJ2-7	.	TGCGCCAGCAGCCGATCCCTGGGACAGGGTACCTACGAGCAGTACTTC	CASSRSLGQGTYEQYF
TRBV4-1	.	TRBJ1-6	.	TGCGCCAGCAGCCAAGTGCCAGTAGCGGGTTCACCCCTCCACTTT	CASSQVPVAGSPLHF
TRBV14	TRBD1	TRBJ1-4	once	TGTGCCAGCAGCCCCCTGGGCCAAGGGGGCTTTGAAAAACTGTTTTTT	CASSPLGQGGFEKLFF
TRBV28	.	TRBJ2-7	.	TGTGCCAGCAGAAAAAGGGGGGAGGGCTCTTCCTACGAGCAGTACTTC	CASRKRGEGSSYEQYF
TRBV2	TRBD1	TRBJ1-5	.	TGTGCCAGCAGCGACCGGGACAGGTATCAGCCCCAGCATTTT	CASSDRDRYQPQHF
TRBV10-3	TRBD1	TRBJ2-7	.	TGTGCCATCAGACCCGGGACAGGGGGCGAGCAGTACTTC	CAIRPGTGGEQYF
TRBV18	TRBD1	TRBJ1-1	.	TGTGCCAGCTCTACAACAGGGGGCCGGACGAGCACTGAAGCTTTCTTT	CASSTTGGRTSTEAFF
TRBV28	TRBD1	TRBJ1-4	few	TGTGCCAGCAGTTTCGCGGCAGGGGGCGCTTATGAAAAACTGTTTTTT	CASSFAAGGAYEKLFF
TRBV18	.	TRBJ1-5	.	TGTGCCAGCTCACCGGCAGGCAGTAATCAGCCCCAGCATTTT	CASSPAGSNQPQHF
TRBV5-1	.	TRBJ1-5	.	TGCGCCAGCAGCTTGCCCCCGAACCTACAGGGAAAAAAGCGAAGCAATCAGCCCCAGCATTTT	CASSLPPNLQGKKRSNQPQHF
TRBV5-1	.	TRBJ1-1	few	TGCGCCAGCAGCCTGGCGGGACGGGGGGAGTCTGAAGCTTTCTTT	CASSLAGRGESEAFF
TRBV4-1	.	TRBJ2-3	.	TGCGCCAGCAGCCAACTCGACCGGCGGGATACGCAGTATTTT	CASSQLDRRDTQYF
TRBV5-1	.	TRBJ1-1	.	TGCGCCAGCAGCTTGGGGAGGAATGATGGTAAAGCTTTCTTT	CASSLGRNDGKAFF
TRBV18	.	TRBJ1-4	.	TGTGCCAGCTCATTTAGGACAGCACCTAATGAAAAACTGTTTTTT	CASSFRTAPNEKLFF
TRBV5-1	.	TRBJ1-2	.	TGCGCCAGCAGGGACAGCGTGGTTGATGGCTACACCTTC	CASRDSVVDGYTF
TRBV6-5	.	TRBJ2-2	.	TGTGCCTTTCCGGAGGGGGGGAAGAACACCGGGGAGCTGTTTTTT	CAFPEGGKNTGELFF